This T cell receptor beta chain was captured in a study of OX40 agonist ivuxolimab in advanced cancers. Whole-study context: There were three patients with partial responses, one having hepatocellular carcinoma and two cutaneous melanoma.

V gave up 3 bases and J gave up 6 bases; unmatched junction bases: 4. This CDR3 spans 13 amino acids. The germline V gene encodes CDR1 SGHTA and CDR2 FQGNSA. Overall study results and limits: CD8+ T cells showed, on average, more clonal expansion than CD4+ cells. Among patients with partial responses at 0.1-3.0 mg/kg, clonal expansion was among the lowest.

On this clone: What it recognizes is unknown.

Only in-frame clones appear in the TCRdb table, and some are missing; sequencing was by immunoSEQ multiplex PCR. The sample includes 80,000 to 100,000 clones, roughly 91% of them seen just once. The chain has TRBV7-2 and TRBJ1-2; TRBD1 matches at 7 bases. Sequenced material: CD4+ or CD8+ T cells sorted from blood, taken in a trial of the OX40 agonist ivuxolimab. This TCR derives from an adult with an advanced solid tumor such as melanoma, head and neck, liver or kidney cancer. This CDR3 is CASSFPRGDGYTF. In DNA form, the CDR3 reads TGTGCCAGCAGCTTTCCCAGGGGGGATGGCTACACCTTC. Full variable domain (outside the CDR3, taken from reference TRBV7-2 and TRBJ1-2): GAGVSQSPSNKVTEKGKDVELRCDPISGHTALYWYRQSLGQGLEFLIYFQGNSAPDKSGLPSDRFSAERTGGSVSTLTIQRTQQEDSAVYLCASSFPRGDGYTFGSGTRLTVV.